The next 20 T cell receptor beta chains were all read from a single sample in a study of vaccination and CD4 T cells after COVID-19. Sequencing of the DNA from cultured CD4+ T cells was carried out with the Oncomine TCR Beta short-read assay. TCRdb redid the calling of the PCR reads with MiXCR, one entry per CDR3 protein. In the table there are over 9,000 distinct CDR3 sequences, about 54% of which are singletons. Treatment of the sample: roughly 10-day PBMC culture with coronavirus spike peptide pools or control peptides (ViraFEST assay). These receptors' targets are unknown. Sequences were obtained from CD4+ T cells from blood, cultured in vitro. The receptors were gathered from a human donor who had recovered from COVID-19.

J is TRBJ2-1 and V is TRBV5-4; no definite D call. Between the trimmed V and J ends, which lost 2 bases and 0 bases, there was a span of 12 bases. In germline, CDR1 is SGHNT, CDR2 YYREEE (reference sequence). The CDR3 contains 16 residues. The CDR3 protein is CASSFTAQSSYNEQFF. The CDR3 nucleotides read TGTGCCAGCAGCTTTACAGCGCAGAGCTCCTACAATGAGCAGTTCTTC.

This clonotype has only a few counts. V and J are TRBV11-1 and TRBJ2-1, with 14 bases that match TRBD2. Trimming at V came to 4 bases and at J to 6 bases, leaving 2 bases not matched to a gene. Looked up from germline, CDR1 is SGHAT and CDR2 is FQDESV (reference sequence). The CDR3 is 15 amino acids. The CDR3 DNA reads as TGTGCCAGCAGCTATGGGACTAGCGGGAGCAATGAGCAGTTCTTC. Amino acids: CASSYGTSGSNEQFF.

There are a few counts of this clonotype. The V and J genes are TRBV6-4 and TRBJ2-2; D might be TRBD2 (6 bases). Germline V gene lookup returns CDR1 MRHNA and CDR2 SNTAGT. CDR3 size: 13 residues. V dropped 0 bases and J dropped 7 bases, with 6 bases sitting between them. CDR3 residues: CASSDSTSGELFF. Written as DNA, the CDR3 is TGTGCCAGCAGTGACTCGACTAGCGGGGAGCTGTTTTTT.

This chain joins TRBV20-1 and TRBJ1-1, with D possibly being TRBD1 (6 bases). This CDR3 has 14 amino acids. CDR1 and CDR2 from the germline V gene are DFQATT and SNEGSKA (reference sequence). Trimming took 0 bases from V and 4 from J, leaving 12 bases between them. DNA for the CDR3: TGCAGTGCTAGAGAACCAGGGGCCCGCACTGAAGCTTTCTTT. Its translation: CSAREPGARTEAFF.

The rearrangement links TRBV2 to TRBJ1-5; D gene unclear. The ends were cut back, 0 bases at V and 5 bases at J, with 11 bases in the middle. CDR3 length equals 15 residues. Germline assignment: CDR1 SNHLY and CDR2 FYNNEI. The CDR3 region is CASSEAHGSYQPQHF. CDR3 nucleotides: TGTGCCAGCAGTGAAGCGCATGGCAGCTATCAGCCCCAGCATTTT.

This clonotype has more than one count but fewer than ten. The genes are TRBV10-3 and TRBJ2-1; 7 bases match TRBD2. V trimming: 3 bases; J trimming: 7 bases; junction bases outside the gene matches: 6. This CDR3 contains 14 residues. The germline gives CDR1 ENHRY, CDR2 SYGVKD. In nucleotides, the CDR3 is TGTGCCATCAGTGAAGGCGGGAGTGGGAATGAGCAGTTCTTC. This encodes CAISEGGSGNEQFF.

The chain couples TRBV2 to TRBJ2-4, with D tentatively TRBD2 (5 bases). Germline CDR1 SNHLY, CDR2 FYNNEI. The CDR3 sequence is 14 residues long. V was pared by 6 bases and J by 3 bases, with 12 bases between. The CDR3 sequence: CASREEVGKNIQYF. The CDR3 coding sequence is TGTGCCAGCAGGGAGGAGGTCGGCAAAAACATTCAGTACTTC. Variable domain in full (rest from reference TRBV2 and TRBJ2-4): EPEVTQTPSHQVTQMGQEVILRCVPISNHLYFYWYRQILGQKVEFLVSFYNNEISEKSEIFDDQFSVERPDGSNFTLKIRSTKLEDSAMYFCASREEVGKNIQYFGAGTRLSVL.

The V and J genes are TRBV2 and TRBJ2-1; D unresolved. The germline gives CDR1 SNHLY, CDR2 FYNNEI. Trimming took off 7 bases at V and 6 bases at J, with 22 bases between the two ends. CDR3 length equals 16 residues. In nucleotides, the CDR3 is TGTGCCAGCACCGTCCGTAGGCGAGTAGTGGGCAATGAGCAGTTCTTC. Its protein is CASTVRRRVVGNEQFF.

The J gene is TRBJ1-6, the V gene TRBV25-1; 7 bases line up with TRBD1. Germline V gene sequence: CDR1 MGHDK, CDR2 SYGVNS. The CDR3 has 17 residues. The V and J ends lost 2 bases and 10 bases, in that order; junction bases with no gene match: 14. Here the CDR3 reads CASSEPRGTAAASPLHF. CDR3 coding DNA: TGTGCCAGCAGTGAACCCCGAGGGACAGCCGCCGCGTCACCCCTCCACTTT.

In DNA form, the CDR3 reads TGTGCCTGGAGTGTAGGATGGGGGGAGACCCAGTACTTC. Translation gives CAWSVGWGETQYF. The chain is built from TRBV30 and TRBJ2-5; D tentatively fits TRBD1 or TRBD2 (5 bases each). Germline V gene data show CDR1 as GTSNPN and CDR2 as SVGIG (reference sequence). The CDR3 has 13 residues. V gave up 0 bases and J gave up 5 bases, with 10 bases separating them. Variable domain in full (rest from reference TRBV30 and TRBJ2-5): SQTIHQWPATLVQPVGSPLSLECTVEGTSNPNLYWYRQAAGRGLQLLFYSVGIGQISSEVPQNLSASRPQDRQFILSSKKLLLSDSGFYLCAWSVGWGETQYFGPGTRLLVL.

The V and J genes are TRBV28 and TRBJ2-2; D call uncertain. The CDR3 is made up of 14 amino acids. CDR1 is MDHEN and CDR2 is SYDVKM in the germline V gene. Trimming removed 8 bases at V and 1 base at J, with 11 bases between. CDR3 protein: CASHAHQNTGELFF. The CDR3 DNA reads TGTGCCAGCCACGCCCATCAGAACACCGGGGAGCTGTTTTTT.

This rearrangement joins TRBV12-3 or TRBV12-4 to TRBJ2-3; unclear D gene. V was trimmed by 1 base and J by 3 bases, leaving 2 bases between them. The CDR3 runs 12 residues. CDR3 amino acids: CASSLVTDTQYF. The CDR3 DNA is TGTGCCAGCAGTTTAGTGACAGATACGCAGTATTTT.

The chain employs TRBV10-3 and TRBJ1-6, with TRBD1 matching 7 bases. There are 16 residues in the CDR3. Trimming removed 3 bases from V and 7 bases from J; junction bases left unmatched: 9. Germline lookup yields CDR1 ENHRY and CDR2 SYGVKD. CDR3 coding DNA: TGTGCCATCAGTGATATTAACGCAGGGGGAAATTCACCCCTCCACTTT. It specifies CAISDINAGGNSPLHF.

The chain recombines TRBV7-3 with TRBJ1-1, with TRBD1 matching over 9 bases. The CDR3 is made up of 14 amino acids. Germline V gene lookup returns CDR1 SGHTA and CDR2 FQGTGA. V dropped 3 bases and J dropped 2; count of bases not matched to a gene: 1. This CDR3 reads CASSFTGGNTEAFF. The CDR3 coding sequence is TGTGCCAGCAGCTTTACAGGGGGCAACACTGAAGCTTTCTTT.

This clonotype turned up a few times. The CDR3 here is CASSQDGTGGPQHF. CDR3 sequence (DNA): TGCGCCAGCAGCCAAGACGGCACTGGAGGGCCCCAGCATTTT. The V gene is TRBV4-1, the J gene TRBJ1-5, with D unclear. Germline CDR1 reads MGHRA; CDR2 reads YSYEKL. CDR3 length: 14 amino acids. V dropped 0 bases and J dropped 9 bases, with 12 bases sitting between them.

The V gene is TRBV18, the J gene TRBJ1-2, with 12 nucleotides matching TRBD1. The CDR3 loop spans 15 amino acids. V lost 4 bases, J lost 3 bases, and 3 bases stayed unmatched. Per the germline V gene, CDR1 is KGHSH and CDR2 is LQKENI. The chain's CDR3 is CASSLGQGAYYGYTF. As DNA, the CDR3 is TGTGCCAGCTCACTGGGACAGGGGGCGTACTATGGCTACACCTTC.

This clonotype was recorded a few times. In DNA form, the CDR3 reads TGCAGTGCTAGAGTAGGGGGCGATAATTCACCCCTCCACTTT. This codes for CSARVGGDNSPLHF. The chain has TRBV20-1 and TRBJ1-6; 7 bases line up with TRBD1. The V gene end was trimmed by 1 base and the J gene end by 5 bases; junction bases not matched to a gene: 2. The CDR3 runs to 14 residues. From germline, CDR1 is DFQATT and CDR2 SNEGSKA (reference sequence).

The gene calls are TRBV24-1 and TRBJ2-7; 7 bases agree with TRBD1. The V gene's germline CDR1 is KGHDR and CDR2 SFDVKD. CDR3 length: 13 amino acids. V lost 4 bases, J lost 7 bases, and 6 bases stayed unmatched. CDR3 DNA: TGTGCCACCAGTGACGGACAGGATAGGGAGCAGTACTTC. This codes for CATSDGQDREQYF.

The chain is built from TRBV20-1 and TRBJ1-6, with 9 nucleotides matching TRBD1. CDR3 length equals 14 residues. V lost 6 bases and J lost 8; bases outside the gene matches: 8. CDR1 and CDR2 (germline): DFQATT, SNEGSKA (reference sequence). The CDR3 reads CSAPDRGVDSPLHF. The DNA for the CDR3 is TGCAGTGCCCCGGACAGGGGTGTTGATTCACCCCTCCACTTT.

This rearrangement joins TRBV5-1 to TRBJ2-7; possibly TRBD1 or TRBD2 for D (6 bases each). The V end was cut by 3 bases, the J end by 3 bases, with 13 bases between. Germline V gene data show CDR1 as SGHRS and CDR2 as YFSETQ. The CDR3 sequence is 14 residues long. The CDR3 is CASSSEGGLYEQYF. The CDR3 nucleotides are TGCGCCAGCAGCTCTGAAGGGGGACTCTACGAGCAGTACTTC.